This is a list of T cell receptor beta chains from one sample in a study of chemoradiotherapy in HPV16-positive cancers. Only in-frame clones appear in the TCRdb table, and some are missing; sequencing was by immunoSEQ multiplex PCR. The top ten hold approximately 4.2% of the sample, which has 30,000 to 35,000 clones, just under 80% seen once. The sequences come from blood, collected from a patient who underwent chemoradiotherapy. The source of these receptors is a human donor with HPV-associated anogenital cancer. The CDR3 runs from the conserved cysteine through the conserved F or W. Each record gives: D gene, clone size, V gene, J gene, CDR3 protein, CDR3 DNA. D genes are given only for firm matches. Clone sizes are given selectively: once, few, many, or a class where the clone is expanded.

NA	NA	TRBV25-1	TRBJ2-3	CASIRGGTDTQYF	TGTGCCAGCATAAGAGGGGGCACAGATACGCAGTATTTT
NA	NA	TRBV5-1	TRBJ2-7	CASSYGSPVYEQYF	TGCGCCAGCAGCTATGGTAGCCCTGTCTACGAGCAGTACTTC
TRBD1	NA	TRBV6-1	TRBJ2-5	CASSEGELQGAETQYF	TGTGCCAGCAGTGAAGGGGAATTGCAGGGGGCGGAGACCCAGTACTTC
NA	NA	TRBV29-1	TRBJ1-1	CSVGIVMNTEAFF	TGCAGCGTTGGAATTGTCATGAACACTGAAGCTTTCTTT
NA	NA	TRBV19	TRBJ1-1	CASSPRGNTEAFF	TGTGCCAGTAGTCCCCGCGGGAACACTGAAGCTTTCTTT
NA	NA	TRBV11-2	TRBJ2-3	CASSLGATSLGYTDTQYF	TGTGCCAGCAGCTTGGGCGCTACTAGTTTGGGATACACAGATACGCAGTATTTT
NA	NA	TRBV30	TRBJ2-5	CAWSRRVGETQYF	TGTGCCTGGAGTCGGAGGGTAGGAGAGACCCAGTACTTC
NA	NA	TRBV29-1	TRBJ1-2	CSVDDMAGSYGYTF	TGCAGCGTTGACGATATGGCAGGAAGCTATGGCTACACCTTC
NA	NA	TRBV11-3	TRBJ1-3	CASSAGTHSGNTIYF	TGTGCCAGCAGCGCCGGGACGCATTCTGGAAACACCATATATTTT
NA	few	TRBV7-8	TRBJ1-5	CASSLVTSNQPQHF	TGTGCCAGCAGCTTGGTGACATCCAATCAGCCCCAGCATTTT
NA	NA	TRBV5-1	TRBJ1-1	CASSLWPAKGDTEAFF	TGCGCCAGCAGCCTGTGGCCCGCTAAGGGAGACACTGAAGCTTTCTTT
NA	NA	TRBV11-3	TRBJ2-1	CASSPRTSPVDEQFF	TGTGCCAGCAGCCCTCGGACCAGCCCTGTGGATGAGCAGTTCTTC
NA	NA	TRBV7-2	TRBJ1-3	CASSSDRNSGNTIYF	TGTGCCAGCAGCTCCGACAGGAACTCTGGAAACACCATATATTTT
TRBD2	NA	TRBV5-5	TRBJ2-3	CASSLDSGGAGTQYF	TGTGCCAGCAGCTTGGATAGCGGGGGGGCCGGTACGCAGTATTTT
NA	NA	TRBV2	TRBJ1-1	CAINTEAFF	TGTGCCATTAACACTGAAGCTTTCTTT
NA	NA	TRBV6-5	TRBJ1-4	CASRQGHEKLFF	TGTGCCAGCAGGCAGGGTCACGAAAAACTGTTTTTT
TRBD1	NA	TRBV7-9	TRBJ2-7	CASSIRDRDEQYF	TGTGCCAGCAGCATCCGGGACAGGGACGAGCAGTACTTC
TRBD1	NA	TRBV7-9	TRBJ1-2	CASSLAGQGDTYGYTF	TGTGCCAGCAGCTTAGCCGGACAGGGGGATACCTATGGCTACACCTTC
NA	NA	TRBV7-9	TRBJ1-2	CASSLYADGYTF	TGTGCCAGCAGCTTATACGCGGATGGCTACACCTTC